A single sample is the source of the 19 T cell receptor beta chains below, sequenced in a study of blood T cell repertoires in COVID-19. Data came from immunoSEQ multiplex PCR; TCRdb stores just in-frame clones and leaves some out. The sample has about 110,000 clones, approximately 82% seen once. Sequenced input: peripheral blood. Receptor source: a woman in her 70s with acute or convalescent COVID-19.

The chain employs TRBV6-5 and TRBJ1-3; D unclear. The CDR3 sequence is 14 residues long. Germline CDR1 MNHEY, CDR2 SVGAGI. The V end lost 11 bases, the J end lost 0 bases, and 14 bases lay between the germline ends. The CDR3 region has the DNA TGTGCCCTTCGGACGGGAAGCTCTGGAAACACCATATATTTT. Protein sequence: CALRTGSSGNTIYF.

The V call is TRBV5-4, the J call TRBJ2-5; unclear D gene. The ends were cut back, 0 bases at V and 5 bases at J, with 2 bases in the middle. Germline loops: CDR1 SGHNT, CDR2 YYREEE (reference sequence). This CDR3 comprises 11 residues. The CDR3 sequence is CASSLAETQYF. The CDR3 DNA reads TGTGCCAGCAGCTTGGCGGAGACCCAGTACTTC.

J is TRBJ2-4 and V is TRBV9; TRBD1 aligns across 8 bases. This CDR3 has 14 amino acids. Germline V gene data show CDR1 as SGDLS and CDR2 as YYNGEE. V gave up 3 bases and J gave up 1 base; unmatched junction bases: 0. CDR3 DNA sequence: TGTGCCAGCAGCGGACAGGGGGCCAAAAACATTCAGTACTTC. It is translated as CASSGQGAKNIQYF.

This clone appeared once. The V call is TRBV5-1, the J call TRBJ2-1, with 14 bases that match TRBD2. The CDR3 is made up of 19 amino acids. The J segment lost 9 bases and the V segment lost 3 bases, leaving 17 bases of the junction unmatched. Germline CDR1 SGHRS, CDR2 YFSETQ. The CDR3 region has the DNA TGCGCCAGCAGCTGGGGGGGACTAGCGGGAGAGGAACTATCAGGTGAGCAGTTCTTC. It is translated as CASSWGGLAGEELSGEQFF. The whole variable domain, remainder taken from reference TRBV5-1 and TRBJ2-1, is KAGVTQTPRYLIKTRGQQVTLSCSPISGHRSVSWYQQTPGQGLQFLFEYFSETQRNKGNFPGRFSGRQFSNSRSEMNVSTLELGDSALYLCASSWGGLAGEELSGEQFFGPGTRLTVL.

In this sample, this clone turned up once. As DNA, the CDR3 is TGCGCCAGCAGCCAAGCGATTGGGGACACTGGCTACACCTTC. It yields the protein CASSQAIGDTGYTF. V usage is TRBV4-3 and J usage is TRBJ1-2, with D perhaps TRBD1 (6 bases). Germline loops: CDR1 LGHNA, CDR2 YSLEER. V was shortened by 1 base and J by 7 bases, with 13 bases between the two germline ends. This CDR3 spans 14 amino acids.

This chain connects TRBV11-3 to TRBJ2-3, with 7 bases that match TRBD1. CDR1 SGHNT and CDR2 YENEEA come from the germline V gene. This CDR3 spans 14 amino acids. Unmatched junction bases numbered 2, after V lost 5 bases and J lost 0 bases. DNA for the CDR3: TGTGCCAGCAGCGAGGGACAGAGCACAGATACGCAGTATTTT. It is translated as CASSEGQSTDTQYF.

The rearrangement links TRBV28 to TRBJ1-6, with D perhaps TRBD1 (5 bases). CDR1 is MDHEN and CDR2 is SYDVKM in the germline V gene. The CDR3 has 16 residues. V gave up 6 bases and J gave up 8 bases, with 20 bases separating them. CDR3 loop: CASSFGGGTQDSPLHF. CDR3 DNA: TGTGCCAGCAGCTTTGGGGGGGGGACCCAAGATTCACCCCTCCACTTT. Drawing the rest from reference TRBV28 and TRBJ1-6, the complete variable domain is DVKVTQSSRYLVKRTGEKVFLECVQDMDHENMFWYRQDPGLGLRLIYFSYDVKMKEKGDIPEGYSVSREKKERFSLILESASTNQTSMYLCASSFGGGTQDSPLHFGNGTRLTVT.

This clone appeared a single time. V is TRBV6-5 and J is TRBJ1-5; 10 bases are a match to TRBD1. The CDR3 is 14 residues long. From germline, CDR1 is MNHEY and CDR2 SVGAGI. V was pared by 5 bases and J by 6 bases, with 4 bases of the junction left unmatched. DNA for the CDR3: TGTGCCAGCAGTCCGGGGACAGGGGCTCAGCCCCAGCATTTT. Protein sequence: CASSPGTGAQPQHF.

This chain links TRBV7-3 with TRBJ2-1; a weak D match, TRBD1 (5 bases). The V gene's germline CDR1 is SGHTA and CDR2 FQGTGA. The CDR3 covers 15 residues. The germline V and J ends were trimmed by 2 bases and 7 bases, with 15 bases remaining between them. The CDR3 bases are TGTGCCAGCAGCTTAGGGGCAGGGTGGCAAAATGAGCAGTTCTTC. Its translation is CASSLGAGWQNEQFF.

The V call is TRBV7-8, the J call TRBJ2-3, with 9 bases lining up with TRBD2. There are 16 residues in the CDR3. Germline-derived CDR1 and CDR2 are SGHVS and FQNEAQ. The V segment lost 2 bases and the J segment 4 bases; nucleotides outside the gene matches: 7. The DNA for the CDR3 is TGTGCCAGCAGCTTATCGGAACTAGCGGGCTCAGATACGCAGTATTTT. Translating it yields CASSLSELAGSDTQYF.

This CDR3 is CAISATGRAEDGYTF. CDR3 nucleotide sequence: TGTGCCATCAGTGCGACAGGTCGGGCAGAAGATGGCTACACCTTC. The chain combines TRBV10-3 with TRBJ1-2; perhaps TRBD1 as D (6 bases). V was pared by 4 bases and J by 6 bases, with 18 bases between. This CDR3 has 15 residues. CDR1 and CDR2 from the germline V gene are ENHRY and SYGVKD.

The rearrangement links TRBV7-2 to TRBJ2-5, with 7 bases fitting TRBD2. The V segment lost 4 bases and the J segment 5 bases; nucleotides outside the gene matches: 10. The V gene's germline CDR1 is SGHTA and CDR2 FQGNSA. The CDR3 runs 15 residues. DNA of the CDR3: TGTGCCAGCAGCTCCGTCATCGGGGGGAGGGAGACCCAGTACTTC. Translating it yields CASSSVIGGRETQYF. The full variable domain, completed using reference TRBV7-2 and TRBJ2-5, is GAGVSQSPSNKVTEKGKDVELRCDPISGHTALYWYRQSLGQGLEFLIYFQGNSAPDKSGLPSDRFSAERTGGSVSTLTIQRTQQEDSAVYLCASSSVIGGRETQYFGPGTRLLVL.

J is TRBJ1-5 and V is TRBV28; tentatively, D is TRBD1 (6 bases). Deletions cut 4 bases from V and 5 bases from J, with 18 bases between. Germline CDR1 MDHEN, CDR2 SYDVKM. This CDR3 has 16 residues. Here the CDR3 DNA reads TGTGCCAGCAGTTCACCCTCCCCAGGGGCAGATCAGCCCCAGCATTTT. Its protein product is CASSSPSPGADQPQHF.

This chain joins TRBV7-2 and TRBJ1-5, with TRBD1 matching 8 bases. The CDR3 contains 19 residues. V gave up 2 bases and J gave up 1 base; unmatched junction bases: 13. Germline V lookup: CDR1 SGHTA, CDR2 FQGNSA. The CDR3 DNA reads TGTGCCAGCAGCTTACCCAGGGCAGGGGGCGGTTCGAGCAATCAGCCCCAGCATTTT. It specifies CASSLPRAGGGSSNQPQHF.

The rearrangement joins TRBV28 to TRBJ2-1; a possible D gene is TRBD2 (6 bases). Trimming shortened V by 3 bases and J by 3 bases, and 15 bases separated the two germline ends. Germline V gene data show CDR1 as MDHEN and CDR2 as SYDVKM. This CDR3 is built from 16 residues. The CDR3 nucleotides read TGTGCCAGCAGTTTTGCCTCCGCCGGGGGCTACAATGAGCAGTTCTTC. Encoded protein: CASSFASAGGYNEQFF.

The rearrangement joins TRBV4-1 to TRBJ2-2; weak D call: TRBD1 (6 bases). V dropped 2 bases and J dropped 7 bases, with 8 bases sitting between them. This CDR3 contains 13 residues. Per the germline V gene, CDR1 is MGHRA and CDR2 is YSYEKL. In DNA form, the CDR3 reads TGCGCCAGCAGCCAAACAGGGCTCGGGGAGCTGTTTTTT. It translates to CASSQTGLGELFF.

This clone appeared a single time. V is TRBV19 and J is TRBJ2-1; 9 positions match TRBD2. The CDR3 is 15 amino acids. In germline, CDR1 is LNHDA, CDR2 SQIVND (reference sequence). V shed 3 bases and J 4 bases; nucleotides not matched to a gene: 4. CDR3 in amino acids: CASSMAGGIYNEQFF. In DNA form, the CDR3 reads TGTGCCAGTAGTATGGCGGGAGGGATTTACAATGAGCAGTTCTTC.

The rearrangement uses TRBV12-3 or TRBV12-4 and TRBJ2-7, with 13 bases aligning to TRBD2. The CDR3 covers 13 residues. Trimming at V came to 6 bases and at J to 5 bases, leaving 1 base not matched to a gene. CDR3 bases: TGTGCCAGCAGACTAGCGGGAGGGCACGAGCAGTACTTC. It codes for CASRLAGGHEQYF.

The chain links TRBV4-1 to TRBJ1-1; no reliable D call. Germline values: CDR1 MGHRA, CDR2 YSYEKL. V lost 4 bases, J lost 0 bases, and 6 bases lay in between. CDR3 size: 13 residues. CDR3 amino acids: CASSRTLNTEAFF. The CDR3 coding sequence is TGCGCCAGCAGCCGTACACTGAACACTGAAGCTTTCTTT.